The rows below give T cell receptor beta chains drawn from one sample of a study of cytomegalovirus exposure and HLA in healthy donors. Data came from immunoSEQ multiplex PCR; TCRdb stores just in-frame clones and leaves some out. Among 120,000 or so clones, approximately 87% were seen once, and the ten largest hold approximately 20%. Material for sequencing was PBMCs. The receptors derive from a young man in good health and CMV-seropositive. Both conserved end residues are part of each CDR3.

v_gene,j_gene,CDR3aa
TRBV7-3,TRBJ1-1,CASSSSGGAEAFF
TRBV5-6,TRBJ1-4,CASSLGTGVSQKLFF
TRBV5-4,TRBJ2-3,CASSAGLGGADTQYF
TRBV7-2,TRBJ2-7,CASSFGTGGLEQYF
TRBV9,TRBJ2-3,CASSVASGQGSDTQYF
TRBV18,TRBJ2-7,CASSPPGQTSEQYF
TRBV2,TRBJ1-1,CASRVEYREAFF
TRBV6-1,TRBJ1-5,CASSEGQVQGQPQHF
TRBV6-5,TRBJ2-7,CASSLRGYEQYF
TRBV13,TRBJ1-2,CASSPPSVRGNYGYTF